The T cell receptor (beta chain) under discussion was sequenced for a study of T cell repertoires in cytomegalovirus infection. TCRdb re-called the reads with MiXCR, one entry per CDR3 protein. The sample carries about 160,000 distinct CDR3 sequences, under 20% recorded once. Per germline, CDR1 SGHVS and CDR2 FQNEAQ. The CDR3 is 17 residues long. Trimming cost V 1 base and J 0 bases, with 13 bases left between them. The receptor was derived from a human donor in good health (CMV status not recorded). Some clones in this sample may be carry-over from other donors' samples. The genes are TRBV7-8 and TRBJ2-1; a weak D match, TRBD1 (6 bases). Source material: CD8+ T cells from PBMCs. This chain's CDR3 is CASSLGEDRSSYNEQFF. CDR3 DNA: TGTGCCAGCAGCTTAGGAGAAGACAGGAGCTCCTACAATGAGCAGTTCTTC.